Reported below is one T cell receptor beta chain. These data belong to a study of blood T cell repertoires in COVID-19. As for the study in general: Both acute and convalescent COVID-19 samples were obtained from the United States, Italy and Spain. Nucleic acid was either cDNA or gDNA, and it came from T cells, B-cell-depleted T cells, or PBMCs.

Original handling: Counts of nucleated cells, estimated from reference gene primer amplification, were obtained. Assay used: immunoSEQ multiplex PCR; TCRdb lists only in-frame clones, some missing. V and J calls plus clone size are reproduced from that table; the DNA served to infer D and trimming. The sample gives under 300,000 clones, 84% of which show up once; 4% is in the top ten. The length of the CDR3 is 17 residues. Germline V gene data show CDR1 as SGHVS and CDR2 as FQNEAQ. Unmatched junction bases numbered 12, after V lost 1 base and J lost 7 bases. This receptor was obtained from a man between 50 and 59 years old with acute or convalescent COVID-19. The rearrangement uses TRBV7-8 and TRBJ2-1; 8 nucleotides line up with TRBD2. Sequencing was carried out using peripheral blood. For the CDR3, the DNA is TGTGCCAGCAGCTTAGGACGGACTAGCCTCATCGGGAATGAGCAGTTCTTC. This sequence encodes CASSLGRTSLIGNEQFF.